This T cell receptor beta chain comes out of a study of blood T cell repertoires in COVID-19. On the study more broadly: PBMCs, B-cell-depleted T cells, or T cells were the source of the cDNA or gDNA that made up the material.

The protocol was immunoSEQ multiplex PCR, while the TCRdb copy is restricted to in-frame clones and leaves out a portion. The sample carries some 180,000 clones, around four fifths recorded once. This CDR3 spans 15 amino acids. The germline V and J ends were trimmed by 0 bases and 7 bases, with 15 bases remaining between them. Germline V CDR1 and CDR2: MNHEY, SVGAGI. The TCR was taken from a woman between 35 and 50 years old with COVID-19, enrolled during active disease. Sequenced material: peripheral blood. V is TRBV6-5 and J is TRBJ1-2; the D gene is possibly TRBD1 (5 bases). The DNA of the CDR3 is TGTGCCAGCAGTTACTCGAGGGGAGGGTTAACTGGCTACACCTTC. Translated, it gives CASSYSRGGLTGYTF.